These T cell receptor beta chains were read from a single sample in a study of vaccination and CD4 T cells after COVID-19. TCRdb reprocessed the PCR reads via MiXCR and lists one record per CDR3 protein. Among about 36,000 distinct CDR3 sequences listed, around 39% were seen once. The sample in question was CD4+ T cells from blood, obtained about 7 months after SARS-CoV-2 vaccination. The receptors stem from a human donor who had recovered from COVID-19. CDR3s include the opening cysteine and the closing phenylalanine or tryptophan. A D gene is named only where the DNA matches it firmly. Size tells how often a clone was seen (once, few, many) or the class of an expanded clone, and some rows leave it out.

v_gene	len	j_gene	abundance	d_gene	CDR3aa	CDR3nt
TRBV2	17	TRBJ2-3	NA	NA	CASSEKGGVFGTDTQYF	TGTGCCAGCAGTGAAAAAGGCGGAGTATTCGGCACAGATACGCAGTATTTT
TRBV5-4	15	TRBJ2-2	NA	NA	CASSLRGSNTGELFF	TGTGCCAGCAGCTTGAGGGGTTCGAACACCGGGGAGCTGTTTTTT
TRBV6-5	15	TRBJ1-6	medium-sized	NA	CASSYQLWTNSPLHF	TGTGCCAGCAGTTACCAACTGTGGACTAATTCACCCCTCCACTTT
TRBV6-1	18	TRBJ1-5	NA	NA	CASSPLAPGGAGNQPQHF	TGTGCCAGCAGTCCCTTGGCCCCAGGCGGGGCGGGCAATCAGCCCCAGCATTTT
TRBV20-1	18	TRBJ2-1	few	NA	CSAPSQGGDLSLNNEQFF	TGCAGTGCTCCCTCCCAGGGGGGGGATTTATCCCTGAACAATGAGCAGTTCTTC
TRBV29-1	11	TRBJ2-1	NA	NA	CSVAEGNEQFF	TGCAGCGTTGCCGAGGGCAATGAGCAGTTCTTC
TRBV19	15	TRBJ1-1	few	NA	CASSIEHGAPGGAFF	TGTGCCAGTAGTATCGAACACGGGGCTCCCGGCGGAGCTTTCTTT
TRBV7-3	14	TRBJ2-2	NA	TRBD2	CASSVLAGVGELFF	TGTGCCAGCAGCGTCCTAGCGGGAGTTGGGGAGCTGTTTTTT
TRBV7-9	16	TRBJ2-7	NA	TRBD1	CASSLVPGQGAYEQYF	TGTGCCAGCAGCTTAGTACCGGGACAGGGGGCCTACGAGCAGTACTTC
TRBV28	15	TRBJ2-3	NA	NA	CASSLRGTSTDTQYF	TGTGCCAGCAGTTTAAGAGGTACTAGCACAGATACGCAGTATTTT
TRBV20-1	15	TRBJ2-3	few	TRBD2	CSATPTSGNTDTQYF	TGCAGTGCTACCCCGACTAGCGGGAACACAGATACGCAGTATTTT
TRBV6-5	15	TRBJ2-1	NA	TRBD2	CASSSRGSSYNEQFF	TGTGCCAGCAGTTCGCGCGGGAGCTCCTACAATGAGCAGTTCTTC
TRBV20-1	12	TRBJ1-1	few	NA	CSAGQRNTEAFF	TGCAGTGCCGGACAGAGAAACACTGAAGCTTTCTTT
TRBV19	13	TRBJ2-5	NA	TRBD1	CASRTGVAETQYF	TGTGCCAGTAGAACAGGGGTCGCGGAGACCCAGTACTTC
TRBV19	15	TRBJ1-5	few	NA	CASSIGGRSNQPQHF	TGTGCCAGTAGTATAGGCGGGCGAAGCAATCAGCCCCAGCATTTT
TRBV7-9	15	TRBJ2-1	few	NA	CASSLTSWSYNEQFF	TGTGCCAGCAGCTTAACTAGTTGGTCGTACAATGAGCAGTTCTTC
TRBV4-3	14	TRBJ1-1	NA	NA	CASSQELRGTEAFF	TGCGCCAGCAGCCAAGAGTTACGGGGCACTGAAGCTTTCTTT
TRBV28	11	TRBJ1-2	few	NA	CASSPDYGYTF	TGTGCCAGCAGTCCAGACTATGGCTACACCTTC
TRBV6-1	11	TRBJ1-6	medium-sized	NA	CASSEYSPLHF	TGTGCCAGCAGTGAATATTCACCCCTCCACTTT
TRBV20-1	14	TRBJ2-2	NA	NA	CSARDRRRTGELFF	TGCAGTGCTAGAGATCGCCGGAGAACCGGGGAGCTGTTTTTT
TRBV20-1	14	TRBJ2-1	few	NA	CSASWRELRNEQFF	TGCAGTGCCAGTTGGAGGGAGCTTCGCAATGAGCAGTTCTTC
TRBV7-2	14	TRBJ1-1	NA	NA	CASSLDWARPEAFF	TGTGCCAGCAGCTTAGATTGGGCCAGACCTGAAGCTTTCTTT
TRBV20-1	15	TRBJ2-1	NA	TRBD2	CSARESGSIYNEQFF	TGCAGTGCTAGAGAAAGCGGGAGTATATACAATGAGCAGTTCTTC
TRBV28	19	TRBJ1-5	few	TRBD1	CASSFGTGGVVGGSQPQHF	TGTGCCAGCAGTTTCGGGACAGGGGGGGTGGTAGGTGGCAGTCAGCCCCAGCATTTT
TRBV6-1	15	TRBJ1-5	NA	NA	CASSEAGFSNQPQHF	TGTGCCAGCAGTGAAGCCGGGTTTAGCAATCAGCCCCAGCATTTT
TRBV4-1	13	TRBJ2-7	NA	TRBD1	CASSQRTGDEQYF	TGCGCCAGCAGCCAAAGGACAGGGGACGAGCAGTACTTC
TRBV20-1	11	TRBJ1-1	NA	NA	CSANGGTEAFF	TGCAGTGCTAACGGGGGCACTGAAGCTTTCTTT
TRBV7-9	13	TRBJ1-5	NA	NA	CASSFGSNRPQHF	TGTGCCAGCAGCTTCGGGAGCAATCGGCCCCAGCATTTT
TRBV7-8	18	TRBJ2-1	NA	TRBD2	CASSPKSSGRDYYNEQFF	TGTGCCAGCAGCCCAAAGTCTAGCGGGAGGGATTACTACAATGAGCAGTTCTTC
TRBV6-1	15	TRBJ2-3	few	TRBD1	CASSELTGEPDTQYF	TGTGCCAGCAGTGAACTGACAGGGGAACCAGATACGCAGTATTTT
TRBV19	15	TRBJ1-5	few	NA	CASSIVGQFNQPQHF	TGTGCCAGTAGTATCGTAGGACAGTTCAATCAGCCCCAGCATTTT
TRBV6-1	14	TRBJ2-7	NA	TRBD2	CASRGGSPSYEQYF	TGTGCCAGCAGGGGGGGGTCTCCGTCCTACGAGCAGTACTTC
TRBV20-1	12	TRBJ2-7	NA	TRBD1	CSARTGPDEQYF	TGCAGTGCTAGGACAGGGCCGGACGAGCAGTACTTC
TRBV20-1	13	TRBJ2-5	NA	NA	CSARVAAEETQYF	TGCAGTGCTAGGGTAGCAGCGGAAGAGACCCAGTACTTC
TRBV4-1	16	TRBJ2-1	once	NA	CASSQGRTASYNEQFF	TGCGCCAGCAGCCAAGGCAGGACAGCCTCCTACAATGAGCAGTTCTTC
TRBV15	11	TRBJ2-2	few	NA	CATSRGGELFF	TGTGCCACCAGCAGAGGAGGGGAGCTGTTTTTT
TRBV18	13	TRBJ1-1	few	NA	CASSPRPWTEAFF	TGTGCCAGCTCACCAAGGCCGTGGACTGAAGCTTTCTTT
TRBV6-5	18	TRBJ1-1	many	TRBD1	CASSYLTRGQGYNTEAFF	TGTGCCAGCAGTTACCTTACCCGAGGACAGGGCTATAACACTGAAGCTTTCTTT
TRBV19	16	TRBJ2-2	NA	TRBD1	CASTSGGRVLHGELFF	TGTGCCAGTACCTCAGGGGGCAGGGTCTTACACGGGGAGCTGTTTTTT
TRBV11-2	11	TRBJ2-1	NA	NA	CASRLGGEQFF	TGTGCCAGCAGGCTTGGTGGTGAGCAGTTCTTC
TRBV19	16	TRBJ2-7	NA	TRBD1	CASSISSGTGYSEQYF	TGTGCCAGTAGTATATCCTCCGGGACAGGTTATTCCGAGCAGTACTTC
TRBV7-2	12	TRBJ2-1	NA	NA	CASAQGYNEQFF	TGTGCCTCAGCACAGGGATACAATGAGCAGTTCTTC
TRBV6-1	15	TRBJ2-3	few	TRBD1	CASTAGQGARDTQYF	TGTGCCAGCACAGCGGGACAGGGGGCGAGAGATACGCAGTATTTT
TRBV2	17	TRBJ1-5	few	NA	CASSELVNSRDIRPQHF	TGTGCCAGCAGTGAATTAGTAAACAGTCGTGACATTAGGCCCCAGCATTTT
TRBV20-1	14	TRBJ2-2	few	TRBD1	CSTDRGLDTGELFF	TGCAGCACCGACAGGGGCCTCGACACCGGGGAGCTGTTTTTT
TRBV4-1	14	TRBJ2-7	NA	NA	CASSPSGTTYEQYF	TGCGCCAGCAGCCCCAGCGGGACAACCTACGAGCAGTACTTC
TRBV20-1	14	TRBJ2-5	medium-sized	TRBD2	CSARGLAPQETQYF	TGCAGTGCTCGAGGACTAGCCCCTCAAGAGACCCAGTACTTC
TRBV19	16	TRBJ2-7	NA	NA	CASSISSSAGSYEQYF	TGTGCCAGTAGTATAAGCTCCTCAGCTGGGTCCTACGAGCAGTACTTC
TRBV20-1	13	TRBJ2-5	NA	TRBD2	CSAISGSGETQYF	TGCAGTGCTATTAGCGGGAGCGGAGAGACCCAGTACTTC
TRBV27	15	TRBJ1-2	NA	TRBD1	CASSLQGVDGYGYTF	TGTGCCAGCAGTTTACAGGGGGTAGATGGCTATGGCTACACCTTC
TRBV10-3	13	TRBJ2-3	NA	TRBD1	CAIRTGGEDTQYF	TGTGCCATCAGGACAGGGGGCGAAGATACGCAGTATTTT
TRBV20-1	16	TRBJ2-7	NA	TRBD2	CSARDYVGSGTHEQYF	TGCAGTGCTAGAGATTATGTTGGTAGCGGGACCCACGAGCAGTACTTC
TRBV6-1	18	TRBJ2-3	NA	NA	CASSEGRTAVPSTDTQYF	TGTGCCAGCAGCGAGGGACGTACTGCAGTGCCTAGCACAGATACGCAGTATTTT
TRBV28	17	TRBJ2-6	few	NA	CASSQTPGLRGANVLTF	TGTGCCAGCAGTCAAACCCCAGGGCTGAGAGGGGCCAACGTCCTGACTTTC
TRBV20-1	11	TRBJ1-5	NA	NA	CSARGSGPQHF	TGCAGTGCTAGAGGCAGTGGGCCCCAGCATTTT
TRBV27	15	TRBJ1-6	NA	TRBD1	CASSFRGQTNSPLHF	TGTGCCAGCAGTTTCCGGGGACAGACAAATTCACCCCTCCACTTT
TRBV7-9	15	TRBJ2-7	few	TRBD2	CASSSGREASYEQYF	TGTGCCAGCAGCTCGGGACGGGAGGCTTCCTACGAGCAGTACTTC
TRBV20-1	11	TRBJ2-3	few	NA	CSVRGTDTQYF	TGCAGTGTTCGGGGAACAGATACGCAGTATTTT